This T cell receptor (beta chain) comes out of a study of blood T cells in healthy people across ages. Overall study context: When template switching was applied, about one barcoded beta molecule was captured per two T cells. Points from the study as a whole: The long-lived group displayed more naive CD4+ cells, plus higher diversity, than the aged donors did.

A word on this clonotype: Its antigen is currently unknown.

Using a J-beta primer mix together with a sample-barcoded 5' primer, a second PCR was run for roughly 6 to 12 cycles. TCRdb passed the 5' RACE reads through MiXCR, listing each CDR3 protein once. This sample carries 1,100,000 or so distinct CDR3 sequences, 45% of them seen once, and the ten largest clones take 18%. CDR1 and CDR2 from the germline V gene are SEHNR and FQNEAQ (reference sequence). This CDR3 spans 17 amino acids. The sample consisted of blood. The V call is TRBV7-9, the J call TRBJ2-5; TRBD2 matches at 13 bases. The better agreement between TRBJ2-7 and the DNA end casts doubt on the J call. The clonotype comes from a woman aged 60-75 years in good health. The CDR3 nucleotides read TGTGCCAGCAGCTTAGGGACTAGCGGGAGAGCCGTCGACGAGCAGTACTTC. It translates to CASSLGTSGRAVDEQYF.